What follows are 14 T cell receptor beta chains derived from one specimen sequenced in a study of human T cells and chemical hapten exposure. Time point specified: patch test 1, 2 weeks after DPC sensitization. Treatment described: therapeutic diphenylcyclopropenone sensitization with weekly scalp DPC. TCRdb fed the RACE reads into MiXCR, producing one record per CDR3 protein. The sample includes around 120,000 distinct CDR3 sequences, roughly an eighth of them seen just once. This sample comprised whole blood, obtained in connection with sensitization to the hapten diphenylcyclopropenone (DPC). Receptor source: a man between 18 and 35 years old with alopecia areata. Some clones in this sample may be carry-over from other donors' samples.

The CDR3 region is CASSLVLGSYNEQFF. As DNA, the CDR3 is TGTGCCAGCAGCTTAGTCCTCGGATCCTACAATGAGCAGTTCTTC. The chain is built from TRBV7-2 and TRBJ2-1; D not certain. Trimming stripped 1 base from V and 1 base from J, with 8 bases between. The CDR3 consists of 15 residues. Germline-derived CDR1 and CDR2 are SGHTA and FQGNSA. Full variable domain (remainder filled in from reference TRBV7-2 and TRBJ2-1): GAGVSQSPSNKVTEKGKDVELRCDPISGHTALYWYRQSLGQGLEFLIYFQGNSAPDKSGLPSDRFSAERTGGSVSTLTIQRTQQEDSAVYLCASSLVLGSYNEQFFGPGTRLTVL.

Only a few counts were recorded for this clonotype. This chain uses TRBV18 with TRBJ1-1, with a weak D call TRBD1 (6 bases). The CDR3 covers 15 residues. Germline CDR1 KGHSH, CDR2 LQKENI. V was clipped by 1 base and J by 3 bases, with 12 bases between them. The CDR3 DNA is TGTGCCAGCTCACCACAATGGGGGGCCGACACTGAAGCTTTCTTT. Its protein is CASSPQWGADTEAFF. Full variable domain (outside the CDR3, taken from reference TRBV18 and TRBJ1-1): NAGVMQNPRHLVRRRGQEARLRCSPMKGHSHVYWYRQLPEEGLKFMVYLQKENIIDESGMPKERFSAEFPKEGPSILRIQQVVRGDSAAYFCASSPQWGADTEAFFGQGTRLTVV.

This clonotype came up a few times. The CDR3 sequence is CASSAPGSSTDTQYF. In DNA, the CDR3 is TGTGCCAGCAGTGCTCCGGGGTCCAGCACAGATACGCAGTATTTT. The rearrangement uses TRBV6-1 and TRBJ2-3, with D possibly being TRBD2 (5 bases). CDR3 length equals 15 residues. The germline V and J ends were trimmed by 4 bases and 0 bases, with 11 bases remaining between them. Germline V CDR1 and CDR2: MNHNS, SASEGT.

V usage is TRBV20-1 and J usage is TRBJ2-3; D is undetermined. CDR3 size: 14 residues. Trimming took 6 bases from V and 0 from J, leaving 13 bases between them. Germline V gene lookup returns CDR1 DFQATT and CDR2 SNEGSKA (reference sequence). CDR3 sequence reads: CSAFRAVSTDTQYF. Written as DNA, the CDR3 is TGCAGTGCCTTTAGGGCCGTTAGCACAGATACGCAGTATTTT.

This clonotype has at least ten counts. This chain uses TRBV6-2 or TRBV6-3 with TRBJ1-5, with a possible D match to TRBD1 (5 bases). The ends were cut back, 6 bases at V and 3 bases at J, with 15 bases in the middle. This CDR3 is built from 15 residues. The germline CDR1 and CDR2 sequences are MNHEY and SVGEGT. The CDR3 region has the DNA TGTGCCAGCAGCTGGGACGGGCTAACCAATCAGCCCCAGCATTTT. Translation: CASSWDGLTNQPQHF.

There are a few counts of this clonotype. This rearrangement joins TRBV10-1 to TRBJ1-1; no definite D call. Trimming stripped 3 bases from V and 1 base from J, with 6 bases between. CDR3 length: 13 residues. Germline V gene sequence: CDR1 WNHNN, CDR2 SYGVQD (reference sequence). For the CDR3, the DNA is TGCGCCAGCAGTGAAAGCAGGAACACTGAAGCTTTCTTT. It encodes CASSESRNTEAFF.

With respect to this clonotype: The junction departs from the called germline gene at one end, perhaps through a read error. The chain is built from TRBV29-1 and TRBJ1-1, with 7 nucleotides matching TRBD1. Germline values: CDR1 SQVTM, CDR2 ANQGSEA. The CDR3 has 15 amino acids. The CDR3 reads CSVQPGTATNPEAFF. The CDR3 DNA reads as TGCAGCGTGCAACCCGGGACAGCTACGAACCCTGAAGCTTTCTTT.

This clonotype was counted between two and nine times. The genes are TRBV7-8 and TRBJ1-1; unclear D gene. Per the germline V gene, CDR1 is SGHVS and CDR2 is FQNEAQ. V was cut by 5 bases and J by 1 base, with 11 bases left in between. This CDR3 comprises 14 residues. CDR3 nucleotide sequence: TGTGCCAGCAGCGCAAATACAGAGAACACTGAAGCTTTCTTT. It yields the protein CASSANTENTEAFF. Together with reference TRBV7-8 and TRBJ1-1, the CDR3 gives the full variable domain: GAGVSQSPRYKVAKRGQDVALRCDPISGHVSLFWYQQALGQGPEFLTYFQNEAQLDKSGLPSDRFFAERPEGSVSTLKIQRTQQEDSAVYLCASSANTENTEAFFGQGTRLTVV.

Only a few counts were recorded for this clonotype. The J gene is TRBJ2-3, the V gene TRBV5-4, with 8 bases lining up with TRBD1. Germline V gene data show CDR1 as SGHNT and CDR2 as YYREEE (reference sequence). With V trimmed by 7 bases and J by 1 base, 8 bases remained unmatched. The CDR3 contains 15 residues. The CDR3 region is CASGLRGRGTDTQYF. DNA for the CDR3: TGTGCCAGCGGACTCAGGGGGCGAGGCACAGATACGCAGTATTTT.

The DNA of the CDR3 is TGTGCCAGCAGGTCCGGTAATGAAAAACTGTTTTTT. This gives the protein CASRSGNEKLFF. The chain recombines TRBV12-3 or TRBV12-4 with TRBJ1-4; D ambiguous. V lost 6 bases to trimming and J lost 4 bases, with 6 bases between them. This CDR3 region has 12 residues.

This clonotype occurred a few times. The rearrangement links TRBV7-9 to TRBJ1-4, with D possibly being TRBD1 (6 bases). The CDR3 contains 15 residues. Germline V CDR1 and CDR2: SEHNR, FQNEAQ (reference sequence). Trimming shortened V by 4 bases and J by 2 bases, and 11 bases separated the two germline ends. CDR3 DNA sequence: TGTGCCAGCAGCTCTACAGGGCCGACTAATGAAAAACTGTTTTTT. It yields the protein CASSSTGPTNEKLFF.

V is TRBV29-1 and J is TRBJ2-1; no reliable D call. Trimming shortened V by 2 bases and J by 10 bases, and 9 bases separated the two germline ends. This CDR3 is built from 11 residues. Germline V gene lookup returns CDR1 SQVTM and CDR2 ANQGSEA. The CDR3 sequence is CSVEWGMEQFF. The CDR3 coding sequence is TGCAGCGTTGAATGGGGTATGGAGCAGTTCTTC.

Only a few counts were recorded for this clonotype. This chain connects TRBV7-8 to TRBJ2-1, with D perhaps matching TRBD1 (6 bases). CDR3 size: 15 residues. Deletions cut 6 bases from V and 0 bases from J, with 12 bases between. Germline CDR1 is SGHVS and CDR2 is FQNEAQ. The DNA for the CDR3 is TGTGCCAGCAGTAACAGGGAGAACTCCTACAATGAGCAGTTCTTC. It yields the protein CASSNRENSYNEQFF.

This clonotype occurred a few times. The chain employs TRBV28 and TRBJ1-5, with 8 nucleotides matching TRBD1. Trimming cost V 7 bases and J 7 bases; bases outside gene matches: 9. The CDR3 loop spans 14 amino acids. The germline V gene has CDR1 MDHEN and CDR2 SYDVKM. The CDR3 spells CASNEGQGGQPQHF. CDR3 DNA sequence: TGTGCCAGCAACGAAGGACAGGGAGGCCAGCCCCAGCATTTT.